These 21 T cell receptor beta chains came from one sample sequenced in a study of control samples from healthy donors and cancer patients. Assay used: immunoSEQ multiplex PCR; TCRdb lists only in-frame clones, some missing. The sample includes tens of thousands of clones, about 87% of them seen just once. Sequencing was done on a sample of blood. Receptor source: a woman in her seventies in good health.

The V gene is TRBV3-1 (or the pseudogene TRBV3-2), the J gene TRBJ1-2, with D maybe TRBD1 (5 bases). This CDR3 is built from 13 residues. V lost 0 bases, J lost 7 bases, and 9 bases lay in between. Germline CDR1 LGHDT, CDR2 YNNKEL (reference sequence). The CDR3 spells CASSQEGAVGYTF. CDR3 sequence (DNA): TGTGCCAGCAGCCAAGAAGGGGCAGTTGGCTACACCTTC.

The chain employs TRBV19 and TRBJ2-7; no clear D gene. This CDR3 is built from 14 residues. Germline loops: CDR1 LNHDA, CDR2 SQIVND (reference sequence). Trimming shortened V by 0 bases and J by 9 bases, and 15 bases separated the two germline ends. CDR3 sequence reads: CASSIDRQTLAQYF. The CDR3 coding sequence is TGTGCCAGTAGTATAGACCGACAAACCTTAGCGCAGTACTTC.

V is TRBV7-9 and J is TRBJ2-7; 9 nucleotides agree with TRBD1. V dropped 5 bases and J dropped 4; count of bases not matched to a gene: 6. The CDR3 loop spans 14 amino acids. CDR1 and CDR2 (germline): SEHNR, FQNEAQ (reference sequence). CDR3 coding DNA: TGTGCCAGCAGCCCCTGGGACAGGGCTTACGAGCAGTACTTC. Its protein is CASSPWDRAYEQYF.

J is TRBJ2-5 and V is TRBV5-4; TRBD2 matches at 9 bases. Trimming at V came to 2 bases and at J to 0 bases, leaving 5 bases not matched to a gene. Germline CDR1 SGHNT, CDR2 YYREEE (reference sequence). The CDR3 has 16 residues. The CDR3 coding sequence is TGTGCCAGCAGCTTAGCGGGGGGTCCGTACCAAGAGACCCAGTACTTC. This codes for CASSLAGGPYQETQYF.

The chain couples TRBV19 to TRBJ1-4; D gene ambiguous. Germline values: CDR1 LNHDA, CDR2 SQIVND (reference sequence). Trimming left V 9 bases short and J 5 bases short, with 16 bases between. This CDR3 has 14 residues. The CDR3 DNA reads TGTGCCAGCCGCACGCCTCCACCGAATGAAAAACTGTTTTTT. This gives the protein CASRTPPPNEKLFF.

The chain carries TRBV5-1 and TRBJ2-3; unclear D gene. CDR3 size: 14 residues. CDR1 is SGHRS and CDR2 is YFSETQ in the germline V gene. Between the trimmed V and J ends, which lost 1 base and 6 bases, there was a span of 12 bases. The CDR3 sequence is CASSLRSSTDTQYF. In DNA form, the CDR3 reads TGCGCCAGCAGCTTGAGGAGTTCCACGGATACGCAGTATTTT.

The chain employs TRBV7-2 and TRBJ2-5; weak D call: TRBD2 (7 bases). V shed 3 bases and J shed 7 bases, with 21 bases lying between them. This CDR3 contains 16 residues. Germline assignment: CDR1 SGHTA and CDR2 FQGNSA. CDR3 region: CASSFGVSGGAVTQYF. Here the CDR3 DNA reads TGTGCCAGCAGCTTTGGAGTATCGGGGGGCGCGGTGACCCAGTACTTC.

The chain joins TRBV9 to TRBJ2-2, with TRBD1 matching over 9 bases. The CDR3 is made up of 15 amino acids. V was pared by 0 bases and J by 5 bases, with 2 bases of the junction left unmatched. Germline CDR1 reads SGDLS; CDR2 reads YYNGEE. For the CDR3, the DNA is TGTGCCAGCAGCGTAGTGGGACAGGGAACCGGGGAGCTGTTTTTT. This codes for CASSVVGQGTGELFF. The complete variable domain, with remaining parts taken from reference TRBV9 and TRBJ2-2, reads DSGVTQTPKHLITATGQRVTLRCSPRSGDLSVYWYQQSLDQGLQFLIQYYNGEERAKGNILERFSAQQFPDLHSELNLSSLELGDSALYFCASSVVGQGTGELFFGEGSRLTVL.

The chain has TRBV7-3 and TRBJ1-1; D possibly corresponds to TRBD1 (6 bases). V shed 3 bases and J shed 4 bases, with 9 bases lying between them. The V gene's germline CDR1 is SGHTA and CDR2 FQGTGA. The CDR3 is 13 amino acids. As DNA, the CDR3 is TGTGCCAGCAGCTTTACAGGGCGCACTGAAGCTTTCTTT. Residues: CASSFTGRTEAFF.

The CDR3 reads CASTKSSTDTQYF. The CDR3 region has the DNA TGTGCCAGCACCAAGTCTAGCACAGATACGCAGTATTTT. This sequence joins TRBV12-3 or TRBV12-4 and TRBJ2-3; unclear D gene. Trimming stripped 7 bases from V and 0 bases from J, with 8 bases between. The CDR3 totals 13 residues.

The chain links TRBV10-2 to TRBJ2-5; D tentatively reads TRBD1 or TRBD2 (5 bases each). Germline V gives CDR1 WSHSY, CDR2 SAAADI. V was shortened by 9 bases and J by 2 bases, with 10 bases between the two germline ends. The CDR3 totals 12 residues. Here the CDR3 reads CASTGTQETQYF. CDR3 in DNA: TGCGCCAGTACCGGGACGCAAGAGACCCAGTACTTC.

The chain has TRBV3-1 (or the pseudogene TRBV3-2) and TRBJ1-5, with a possible D match to TRBD1 (6 bases). The germline V gene has CDR1 LGHDT and CDR2 YNNKEL (reference sequence). Trimming took 0 bases from V and 3 from J, leaving 9 bases between them. This CDR3 region has 15 residues. The chain's CDR3 is CASSQEDRYNQPQHF. The CDR3, as DNA: TGTGCCAGCAGCCAAGAGGACAGATACAATCAGCCCCAGCATTTT.

The chain recombines TRBV5-1 with TRBJ1-3; unclear D gene. With 0 bases removed from V and 2 bases from J, the gap between germline ends came to 12 bases. This CDR3 region has 16 residues. The germline CDR1 and CDR2 sequences are SGHRS and YFSETQ. This CDR3 is CASSLERWGAGNTIYF. As DNA, the CDR3 is TGCGCCAGCAGCTTGGAGAGGTGGGGAGCTGGAAACACCATATATTTT.

This clone was recorded only once. This sequence joins TRBV10-1 and TRBJ2-1, with D perhaps matching TRBD1 (5 bases). The CDR3 extends over 12 amino acids. The ends were cut back, 10 bases at V and 5 bases at J, with 12 bases in the middle. Germline assignment: CDR1 WNHNN and CDR2 SYGVQD (reference sequence). CDR3 loop: CAIPRVDNEQFF. CDR3 coding DNA: TGCGCCATCCCCAGGGTCGACAATGAGCAGTTCTTC.

This chain joins TRBV13 and TRBJ2-3; 7 bases fit TRBD2. This CDR3 has 15 residues. Germline CDR1 reads PRHDT; CDR2 reads FYEKMQ (reference sequence). V trimming: 10 bases; J trimming: 4 bases; junction bases outside the gene matches: 14. CDR3 sequence: CANAAWGGSADTQYF. In DNA form, the CDR3 reads TGTGCCAACGCCGCGTGGGGCGGGAGCGCAGATACGCAGTATTTT.

The chain recombines TRBV3-1 (or the pseudogene TRBV3-2) with TRBJ2-7; D uncertain. Trimming removed 1 base at V and 5 bases at J, with 9 bases between. Per germline, CDR1 LGHDT and CDR2 YNNKEL (reference sequence). This CDR3 spans 13 amino acids. The CDR3 here is CASSQVSQNEQYF. CDR3 in DNA: TGTGCCAGCAGCCAAGTGTCCCAGAACGAGCAGTACTTC.

The chain carries TRBV7-9 and TRBJ1-6; D call uncertain. The CDR3 is made up of 15 amino acids. Germline values: CDR1 SEHNR, CDR2 FQNEAQ (reference sequence). The ends were cut back, 0 bases at V and 7 bases at J, with 10 bases in the middle. The CDR3 protein is CASSLAMAENSPLHF. CDR3 in DNA: TGTGCCAGCAGCTTAGCCATGGCGGAAAATTCACCCCTCCACTTT.

This clone showed up just a few times. The CDR3 coding sequence is TGTGCCAGCAGCCCCGGGACAGGGGACTTAGAGCCCCAGCATTTT. It translates to CASSPGTGDLEPQHF. The gene calls are TRBV6-2 or TRBV6-3 and TRBJ1-5, with 10 bases matching TRBD1. J lost 8 bases, V lost 6 bases, and 10 bases had no gene match. The CDR3 sequence is 15 residues long. Germline CDR1 is MNHEY and CDR2 is SVGEGT.

V is TRBV19 and J is TRBJ2-5, with D possibly matching TRBD2 (5 bases). Between the trimmed V and J ends, which lost 5 bases and 4 bases, there was a span of 17 bases. Per the germline V gene, CDR1 is LNHDA and CDR2 is SQIVND (reference sequence). There are 15 residues in the CDR3. Here the CDR3 DNA reads TGTGCCAGTAGTTCCGGGAACACCGGCCCAGAGACCCAGTACTTC. Translated: CASSSGNTGPETQYF.

This clone was detected only once. This chain connects TRBV28 to TRBJ2-4; D gene uncertain. The CDR3 has 14 residues. The V gene lost 6 bases and the J gene lost 3 bases, with 12 bases spanning the gap. The germline V gene has CDR1 MDHEN and CDR2 SYDVKM. CDR3 in amino acids: CASRTGSYKNIQYF. The DNA of the CDR3 is TGTGCCAGCAGGACCGGTAGCTACAAAAACATTCAGTACTTC.

The V gene is TRBV6-6, the J gene TRBJ1-3; D ambiguous. Trimming took off 5 bases at V and 4 bases at J, with 12 bases between the two ends. Germline loops: CDR1 MNHNY, CDR2 SVGAGI (reference sequence). CDR3 length: 14 residues. The CDR3 region is CASSPGWQGNTIYF. CDR3 nucleotides: TGTGCCAGCAGTCCCGGCTGGCAGGGAAACACCATATATTTT.